This TCR beta chain was recovered during a study of T cell responses to AZD1222 COVID-19 vaccine. Study details: Both about-4-week and about-12-week second-dose recipients were combined. General study points: Repertoires in all cases were sampled only once the peak T cell response had passed. The breadth and depth of Spike-specific TCRs increased once two AZD1222 doses had been given. There were vaccine-associated CD4 TCRs across spike, dominant at 160-218 and 743-854.

TCRdb's table, derived via immunoSEQ multiplex PCR, lists solely in-frame clones and lacks some. This sample yields 100,000 to 150,000 clones, of which around 92% are seen a single time; more than 13% belongs to the top ten. The CDR3 has 14 amino acids. V gave up 9 bases and J gave up 1 base; unmatched junction bases: 8. From germline, CDR1 is MDHEN and CDR2 SYDVKM. Comments on this clone: Its antigen is still unknown.

The origin of this receptor is an adult in good health. The chain combines TRBV28 with TRBJ1-1; 7 positions match TRBD1. Sequencing used peripheral blood, obtained on day 0 of AZD1222 vaccination. CDR3: CASSETGRNTEAFF. The CDR3 DNA is TGTGCCAGTTCCGAGACAGGGCGGAACACTGAAGCTTTCTTT.